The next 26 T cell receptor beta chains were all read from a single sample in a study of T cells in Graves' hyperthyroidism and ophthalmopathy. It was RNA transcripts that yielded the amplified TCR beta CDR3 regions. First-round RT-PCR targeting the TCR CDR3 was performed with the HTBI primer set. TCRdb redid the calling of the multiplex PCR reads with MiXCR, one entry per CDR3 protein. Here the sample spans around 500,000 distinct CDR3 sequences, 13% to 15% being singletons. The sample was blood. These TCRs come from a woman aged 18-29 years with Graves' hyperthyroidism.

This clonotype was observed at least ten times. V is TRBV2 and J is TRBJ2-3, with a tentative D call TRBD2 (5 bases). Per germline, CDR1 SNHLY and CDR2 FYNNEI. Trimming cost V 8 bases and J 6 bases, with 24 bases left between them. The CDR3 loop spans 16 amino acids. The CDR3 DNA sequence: TGTGCCAGCCCTCCCCCCAAGGCAGCCCCTAGCGATACGCAGTATTTT. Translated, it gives CASPPPKAAPSDTQYF.

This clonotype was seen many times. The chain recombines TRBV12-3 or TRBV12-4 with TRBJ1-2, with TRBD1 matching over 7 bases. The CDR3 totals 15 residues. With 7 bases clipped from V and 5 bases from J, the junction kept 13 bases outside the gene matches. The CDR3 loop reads CASIAARGAGYGYTF. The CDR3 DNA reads TGTGCCAGCATTGCGGCCAGGGGGGCCGGGTATGGCTACACCTTC.

CDR3 sequence (DNA): TGCAGTGCTAGGAGGGGACTGGATTACTACGAGCAGTACTTC. This gives the protein CSARRGLDYYEQYF. This chain links TRBV20-1 with TRBJ2-7; perhaps TRBD2 as D (6 bases). CDR3 length: 14 amino acids. Germline V gives CDR1 DFQATT, CDR2 SNEGSKA (reference sequence). V lost 3 bases to trimming and J lost 3 bases, with 15 bases between them.

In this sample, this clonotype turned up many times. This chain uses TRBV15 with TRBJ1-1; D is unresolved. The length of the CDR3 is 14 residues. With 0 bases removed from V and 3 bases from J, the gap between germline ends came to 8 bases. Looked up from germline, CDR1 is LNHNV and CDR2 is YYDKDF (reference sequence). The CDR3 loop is CATSRDHGDTEAFF. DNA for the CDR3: TGTGCCACCAGCAGAGATCACGGGGACACTGAAGCTTTCTTT. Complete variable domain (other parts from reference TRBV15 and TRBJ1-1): DAMVIQNPRYQVTQFGKPVTLSCSQTLNHNVMYWYQQKSSQAPKLLFHYYDKDFNNEADTPDNFQSRRPNTSFCFLDIRSPGLGDTAMYLCATSRDHGDTEAFFGQGTRLTVV.

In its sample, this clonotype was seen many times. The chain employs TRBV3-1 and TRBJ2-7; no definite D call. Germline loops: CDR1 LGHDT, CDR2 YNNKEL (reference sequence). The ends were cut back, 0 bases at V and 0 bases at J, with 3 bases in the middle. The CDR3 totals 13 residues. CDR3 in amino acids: CASSQEYSYEQYF. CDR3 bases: TGTGCCAGCAGCCAAGAGTACTCCTACGAGCAGTACTTC.

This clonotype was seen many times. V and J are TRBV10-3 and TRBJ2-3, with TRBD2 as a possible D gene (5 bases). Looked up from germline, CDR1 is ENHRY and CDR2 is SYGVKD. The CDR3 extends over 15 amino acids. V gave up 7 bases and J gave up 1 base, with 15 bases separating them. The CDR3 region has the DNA TGTGCCATCAAATTGACGGGATTCGGCACAGATACGCAGTATTTT. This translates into CAIKLTGFGTDTQYF.

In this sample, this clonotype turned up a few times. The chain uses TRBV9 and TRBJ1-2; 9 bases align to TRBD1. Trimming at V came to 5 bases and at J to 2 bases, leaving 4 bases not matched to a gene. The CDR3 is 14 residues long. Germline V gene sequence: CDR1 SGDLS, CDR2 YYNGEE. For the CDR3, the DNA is TGTGCCAGCAGAGGACAGGGGTTCAACTATGGCTACACCTTC. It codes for CASRGQGFNYGYTF.

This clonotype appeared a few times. CDR3 protein: CASSGTQDRAYEQYF. CDR3 sequence (DNA): TGTGCCAGCAGCGGCACCCAGGACAGGGCCTACGAGCAGTACTTC. The genes are TRBV6-2 or TRBV6-3 and TRBJ2-7, with 8 bases that match TRBD1. From germline, CDR1 is MNHEY and CDR2 SVGEGT. V shed 6 bases, J shed 2 bases, and the junction held 9 bases outside the gene matches. This CDR3 is built from 15 residues.

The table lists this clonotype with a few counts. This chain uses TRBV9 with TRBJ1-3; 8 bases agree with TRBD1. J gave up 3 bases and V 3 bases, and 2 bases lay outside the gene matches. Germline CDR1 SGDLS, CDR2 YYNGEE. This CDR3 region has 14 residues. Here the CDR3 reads CASSGTGGGNTIYF. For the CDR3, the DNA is TGTGCCAGCAGCGGTACAGGGGGTGGAAACACCATATATTTT.

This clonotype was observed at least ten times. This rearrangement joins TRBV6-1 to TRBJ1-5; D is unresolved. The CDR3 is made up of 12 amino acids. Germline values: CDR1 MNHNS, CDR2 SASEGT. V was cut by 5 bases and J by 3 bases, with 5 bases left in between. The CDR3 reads CASSQNNQPQHF. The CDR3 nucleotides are TGTGCCAGCAGTCAAAACAATCAGCCCCAGCATTTT.

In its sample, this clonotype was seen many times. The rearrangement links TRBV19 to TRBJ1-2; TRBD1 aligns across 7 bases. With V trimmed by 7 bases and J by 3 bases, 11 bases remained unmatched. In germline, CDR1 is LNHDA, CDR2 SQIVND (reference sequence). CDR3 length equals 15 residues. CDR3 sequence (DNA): TGTGCCAGTATTGTGGCAGGGGGAGTCGACTATGGCTACACCTTC. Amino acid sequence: CASIVAGGVDYGYTF. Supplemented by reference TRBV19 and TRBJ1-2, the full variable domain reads DGGITQSPKYLFRKEGQNVTLSCEQNLNHDAMYWYRQDPGQGLRLIYYSQIVNDFQKGDIAEGYSVSREKKESFPLTVTSAQKNPTAFYLCASIVAGGVDYGYTFGSGTRLTVV.

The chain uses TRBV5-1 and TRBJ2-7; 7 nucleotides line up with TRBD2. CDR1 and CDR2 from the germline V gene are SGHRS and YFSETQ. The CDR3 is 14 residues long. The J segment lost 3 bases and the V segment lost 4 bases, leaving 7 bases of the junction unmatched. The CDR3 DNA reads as TGCGCCAGCAGCCCAAGAGCGGGGTTCTACGAGCAGTACTTC. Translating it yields CASSPRAGFYEQYF.

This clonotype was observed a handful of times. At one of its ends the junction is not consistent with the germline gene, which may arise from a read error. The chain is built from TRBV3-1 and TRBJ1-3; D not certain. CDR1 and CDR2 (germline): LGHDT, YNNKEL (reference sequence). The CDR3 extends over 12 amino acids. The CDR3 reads CASCQRGNTIYF. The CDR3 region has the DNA TGTGCCAGCTGCCAAAGAGGAAACACCATATATTTT. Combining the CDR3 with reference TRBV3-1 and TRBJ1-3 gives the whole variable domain DTAVSQTPKYLVTQMGNDKSIKCEQNLGHDTMYWYKQDSKKFLKIMFSYNNKELIINETVPNRFSPKSPDKAHLNLHINSLELGDSAVYFCASCQRGNTIYFGEGSWLTVV.

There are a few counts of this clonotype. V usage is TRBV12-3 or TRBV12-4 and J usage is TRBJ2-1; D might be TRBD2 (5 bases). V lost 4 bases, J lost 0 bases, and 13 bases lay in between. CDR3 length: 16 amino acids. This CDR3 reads CASSSGLPSSYNEQFF. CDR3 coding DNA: TGTGCCAGCAGTTCCGGACTTCCTAGCTCCTACAATGAGCAGTTCTTC.

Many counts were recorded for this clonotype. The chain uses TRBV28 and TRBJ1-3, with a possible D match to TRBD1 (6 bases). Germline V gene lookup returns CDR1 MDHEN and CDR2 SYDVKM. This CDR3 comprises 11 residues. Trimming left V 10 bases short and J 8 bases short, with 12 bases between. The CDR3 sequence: CATGGLDTIYF. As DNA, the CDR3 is TGTGCCACCGGGGGCTTAGACACCATATATTTT.

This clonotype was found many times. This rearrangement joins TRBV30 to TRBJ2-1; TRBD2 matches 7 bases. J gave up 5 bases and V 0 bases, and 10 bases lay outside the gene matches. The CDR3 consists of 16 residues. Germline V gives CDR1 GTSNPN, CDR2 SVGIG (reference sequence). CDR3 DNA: TGTGCCTGGAGTGTAAACCCTAGCGGAGGCCACAATGAGCAGTTCTTC. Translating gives CAWSVNPSGGHNEQFF. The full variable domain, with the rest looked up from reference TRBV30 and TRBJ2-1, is SQTIHQWPATLVQPVGSPLSLECTVEGTSNPNLYWYRQAAGRGLQLLFYSVGIGQISSEVPQNLSASRPQDRQFILSSKKLLLSDSGFYLCAWSVNPSGGHNEQFFGPGTRLTVL.

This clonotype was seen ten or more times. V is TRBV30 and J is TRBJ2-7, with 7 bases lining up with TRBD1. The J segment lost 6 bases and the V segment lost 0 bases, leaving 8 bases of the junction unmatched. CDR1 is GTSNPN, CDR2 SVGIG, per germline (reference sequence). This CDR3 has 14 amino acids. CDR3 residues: CAWSVGGRVSEQYF. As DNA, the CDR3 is TGTGCCTGGAGTGTAGGGGGCAGGGTCAGCGAGCAGTACTTC. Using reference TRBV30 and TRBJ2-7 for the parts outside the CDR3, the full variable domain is SQTIHQWPATLVQPVGSPLSLECTVEGTSNPNLYWYRQAAGRGLQLLFYSVGIGQISSEVPQNLSASRPQDRQFILSSKKLLLSDSGFYLCAWSVGGRVSEQYFGPGTRLTVT.

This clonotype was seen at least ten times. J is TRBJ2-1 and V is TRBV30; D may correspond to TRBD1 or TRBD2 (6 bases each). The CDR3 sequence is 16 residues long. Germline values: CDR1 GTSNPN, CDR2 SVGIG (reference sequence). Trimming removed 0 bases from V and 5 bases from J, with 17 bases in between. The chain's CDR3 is CAWSVLGGRADNEQFF. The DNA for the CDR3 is TGTGCCTGGAGTGTATTGGGGGGCAGGGCGGACAATGAGCAGTTCTTC.

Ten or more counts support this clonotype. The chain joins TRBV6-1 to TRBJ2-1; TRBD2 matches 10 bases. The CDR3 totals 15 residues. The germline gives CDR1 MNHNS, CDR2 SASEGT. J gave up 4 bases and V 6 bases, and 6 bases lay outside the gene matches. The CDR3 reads CASSPTSGHYNEQFF. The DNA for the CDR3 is TGTGCCAGCAGCCCGACTAGCGGGCATTACAATGAGCAGTTCTTC.

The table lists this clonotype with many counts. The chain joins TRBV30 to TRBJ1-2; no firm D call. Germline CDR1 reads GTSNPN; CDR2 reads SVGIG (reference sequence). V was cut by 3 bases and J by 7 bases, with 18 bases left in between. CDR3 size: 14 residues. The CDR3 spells CAWRTGGNLGGYTF. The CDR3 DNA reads TGTGCCTGGAGGACGGGAGGGAATCTCGGTGGCTACACCTTC.

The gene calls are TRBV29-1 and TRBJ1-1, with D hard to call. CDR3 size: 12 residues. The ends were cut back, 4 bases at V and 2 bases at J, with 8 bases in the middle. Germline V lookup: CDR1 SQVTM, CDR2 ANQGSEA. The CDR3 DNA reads TGCAGCGTTGCCCCCGCTAACACTGAAGCTTTCTTT. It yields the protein CSVAPANTEAFF.

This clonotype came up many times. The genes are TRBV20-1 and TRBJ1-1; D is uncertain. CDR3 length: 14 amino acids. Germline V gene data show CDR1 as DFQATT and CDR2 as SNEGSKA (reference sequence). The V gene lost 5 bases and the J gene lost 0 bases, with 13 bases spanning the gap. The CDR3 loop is CSAPRTGVNTEAFF. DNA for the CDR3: TGCAGTGCTCCCCGGACCGGGGTGAACACTGAAGCTTTCTTT.

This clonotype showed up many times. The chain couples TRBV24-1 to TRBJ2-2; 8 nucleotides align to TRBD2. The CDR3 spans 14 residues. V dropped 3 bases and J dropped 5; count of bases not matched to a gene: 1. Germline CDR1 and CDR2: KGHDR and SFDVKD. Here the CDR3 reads CATSDRLATGELFF. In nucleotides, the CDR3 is TGTGCCACCAGTGATCGACTAGCGACCGGGGAGCTGTTTTTT.

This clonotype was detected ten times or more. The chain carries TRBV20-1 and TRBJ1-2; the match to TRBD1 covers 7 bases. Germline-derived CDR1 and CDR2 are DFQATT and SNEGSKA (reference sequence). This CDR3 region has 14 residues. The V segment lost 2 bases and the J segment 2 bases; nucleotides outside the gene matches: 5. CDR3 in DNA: TGCAGTGCTAGAAAACAGGGGTCCAACTATGGCTACACCTTC. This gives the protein CSARKQGSNYGYTF.

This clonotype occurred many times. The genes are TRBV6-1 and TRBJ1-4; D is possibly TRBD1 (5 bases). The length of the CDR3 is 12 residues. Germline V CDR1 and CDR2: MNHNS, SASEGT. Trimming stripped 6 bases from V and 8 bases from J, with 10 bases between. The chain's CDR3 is CASRTRTEKLFF. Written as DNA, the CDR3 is TGTGCCAGCAGAACTCGGACAGAAAAACTGTTTTTT.

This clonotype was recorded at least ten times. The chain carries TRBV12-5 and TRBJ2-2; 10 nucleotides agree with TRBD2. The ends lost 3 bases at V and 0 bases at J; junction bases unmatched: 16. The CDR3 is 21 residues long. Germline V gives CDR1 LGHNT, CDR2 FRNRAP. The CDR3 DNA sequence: TGTGCTAGTGGTTTTCTATTAAGGACTAGCGGAGTACTGGCGAACACCGGGGAGCTGTTTTTT. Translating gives CASGFLLRTSGVLANTGELFF.